This T cell receptor beta chain was observed in a study of response to subunit inactivated influenza vaccine listed by TCRdb under 2018. Turning to the overall study: The study used deep quantitative T cell receptor repertoire profiling to track responses to a trivalent subunit inactivated influenza vaccine.

What the study reported, not specific to this receptor: The authors suggested that each seasonal influenza vaccination may recruit only a limited number of new T cells.

Only a few counts were recorded for this clonotype. The antigen it recognizes is unknown. Base quality data are lacking; no much larger clone is found one base away. The library was built by means of RT-PCR. Sequencing instrument: Illumina HiSeq 2500. TCRdb took the public reads, trimmed them with fastp at Q25, ran MiXCR for clone calling and kept in-frame beta chains. CDR3 protein sequences are deduplicated, and each keeps its most common genes and DNA. The sample contains roughly 540,000 distinct CDR3 sequences, around 21% of them found a single time. 2.5% to 3% of the sample rests with the top ten. From a lookup of the germline V gene (reference sequence), CDR1 and CDR2 are SEHNR and FQNEAQ. The CDR3, cysteine through phenylalanine, is 15 amino acids long. The CDR3 DNA has 45 bases and is translated from base 1. Ends trimmed: V by 1 base, J by 6 bases; bases unmatched to a gene: 3. This sample was shared with a second study, whose subject was T cells expressing NK-cell markers. The second study's paper adds: The TCR beta cDNA libraries were made using 5'RACE template switching, a step that added both a universal primer site and unique molecular identifiers. In sorted CD3+CD56+NKG2C+, CD3+CD56+NKG2C- and CD3+CD56-NKG2C+ T-cell subsets from 7 to 9 donors, TCR beta-chain repertoires were profiled. Among the eight sequenced donors, only one was HCMV-seronegative, while the other seven were HCMV-seropositive. In several experiments an anti-gammadeltaTCR antibody was added to restrict sorting to alphabetaTCR-expressing T cells. For roughly 6 donors, the dominant CD3+CD56+NKG2C+ clonotypes were among the top 10 CD8+ clonotypes and accounted for about 1.0-7.0% of CD8+ T cells. Those dominant clonotypes were again the most abundant among CD3+CD56-NKG2C+ cells in a handful of donors, at about 28.3-65%. Whether the expanded NKG2C-expressing T cell clones were specific for HCMV antigens remained unclear. Randomly selected healthy volunteers, three men and five women, were used as the eight sequenced donors. HCMV-specific IgG was detected in serum with a commercial ELISA kit to determine HCMV serostatus. Peripheral blood mononuclear cells were isolated from blood by Ficoll density gradient centrifugation. Using Miltenyi isolation kits, CD4+ and CD8+ T cells were isolated from PBMC through magnetic immunoseparation. Priming for cDNA synthesis came from the TCR beta constant segment, and two successive PCR amplification steps followed. Libraries were sequenced as 2 x 150 bp reads on Illumina HiSeq 2000/2500, MiSeq or NextSeq. MIGEC was used to demultiplex reads and group reads by UMI, and MiTCR was used to assemble and quantify clonotypes. To remove erroneous sequences, TCR cDNA sequences were retained only when supported by two or more reads. The tcR package was used for downstream repertoire analysis, and clonotypes were matched across fractions by CDR3 nucleotide sequence plus V segment. VDJmatch was used to annotate antigen specificity against VDJdb, with one amino acid substitution allowed in CDR3.

The sample here was CD4+ T cells sorted from PBMCs, taken about 12 days after vaccination. The sequence came from a man aged 50 to 60 who received an inactivated influenza vaccine. Donor details come from another sample of the same person, matched by shared clones. The chain is encoded by TRBV7-9 joined to TRBJ1-4; 9 of the junction bases match TRBD1. The sequence in DNA is TGTGCCAGCAGCTTAGAACAGGGGGCGCATGAAAAACTGTTTTTT. Translated, this gives CASSLEQGAHEKLFF.